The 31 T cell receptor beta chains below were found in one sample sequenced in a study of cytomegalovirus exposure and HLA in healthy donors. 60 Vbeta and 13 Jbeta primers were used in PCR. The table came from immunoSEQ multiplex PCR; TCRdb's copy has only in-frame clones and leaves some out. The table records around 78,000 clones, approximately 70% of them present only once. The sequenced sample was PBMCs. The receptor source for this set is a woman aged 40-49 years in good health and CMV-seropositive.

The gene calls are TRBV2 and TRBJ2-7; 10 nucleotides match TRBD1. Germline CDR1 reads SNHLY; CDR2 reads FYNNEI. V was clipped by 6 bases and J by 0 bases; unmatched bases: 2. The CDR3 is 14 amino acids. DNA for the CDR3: TGTGCCAGCAGGGGACAGGGGATCTCCTACGAGCAGTACTTC. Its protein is CASRGQGISYEQYF.

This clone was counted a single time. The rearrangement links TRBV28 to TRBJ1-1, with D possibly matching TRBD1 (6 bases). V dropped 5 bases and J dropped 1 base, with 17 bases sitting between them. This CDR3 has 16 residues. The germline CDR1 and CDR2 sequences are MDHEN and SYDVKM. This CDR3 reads CASSLKYRAWNTEAFF. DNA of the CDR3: TGTGCCAGCAGTCTAAAATACAGGGCCTGGAACACTGAAGCTTTCTTT.

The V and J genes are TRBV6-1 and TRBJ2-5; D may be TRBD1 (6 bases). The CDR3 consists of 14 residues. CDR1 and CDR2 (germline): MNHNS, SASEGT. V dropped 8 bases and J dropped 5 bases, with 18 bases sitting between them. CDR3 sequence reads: CASSHQGTSETQYF. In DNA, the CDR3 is TGTGCCAGCTCACATCAGGGGACGAGTGAGACCCAGTACTTC.

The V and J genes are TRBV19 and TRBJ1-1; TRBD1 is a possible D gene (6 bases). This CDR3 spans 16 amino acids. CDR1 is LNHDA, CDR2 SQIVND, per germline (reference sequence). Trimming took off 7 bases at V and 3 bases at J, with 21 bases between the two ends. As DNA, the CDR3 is TGTGCCAGTATTGCCGGTTCGACAGGAACACACACTGAAGCTTTCTTT. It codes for CASIAGSTGTHTEAFF.

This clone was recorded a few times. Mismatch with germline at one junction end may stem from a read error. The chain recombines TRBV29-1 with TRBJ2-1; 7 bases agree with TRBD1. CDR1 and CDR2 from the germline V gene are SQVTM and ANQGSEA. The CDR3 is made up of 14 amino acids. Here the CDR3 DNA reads TGCAGCGGTGAAAGGGACAGCTCCTACAATGAGCAGTTCTTC. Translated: CSGERDSSYNEQFF.

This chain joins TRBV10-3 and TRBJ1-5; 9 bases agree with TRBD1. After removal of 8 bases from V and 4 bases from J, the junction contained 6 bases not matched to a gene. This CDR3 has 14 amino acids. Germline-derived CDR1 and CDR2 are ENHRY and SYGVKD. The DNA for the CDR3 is TGTGCCATCGGGAGGGACAGGGATAATCAGCCCCAGCATTTT. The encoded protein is CAIGRDRDNQPQHF.

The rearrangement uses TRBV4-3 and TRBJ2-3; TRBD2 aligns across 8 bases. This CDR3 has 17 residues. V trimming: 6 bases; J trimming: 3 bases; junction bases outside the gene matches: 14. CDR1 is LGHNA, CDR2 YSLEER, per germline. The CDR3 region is CASSPSSRGGWTDTQYF. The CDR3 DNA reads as TGCGCCAGCAGTCCATCGTCTCGGGGGGGTTGGACAGATACGCAGTATTTT.

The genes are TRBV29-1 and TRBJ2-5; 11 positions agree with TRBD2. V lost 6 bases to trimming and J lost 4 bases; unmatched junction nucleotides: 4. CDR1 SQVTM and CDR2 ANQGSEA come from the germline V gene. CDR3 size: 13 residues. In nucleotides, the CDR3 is TGCAGCGTGTACCTAGCGGGGGGAGAGACCCAGTACTTC. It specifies CSVYLAGGETQYF. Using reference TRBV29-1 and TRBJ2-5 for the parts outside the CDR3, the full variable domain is SAVISQKPSRDICQRGTSLTIQCQVDSQVTMMFWYRQQPGQSLTLIATANQGSEATYESGFVIDKFPISRPNLTFSTLTVSNMSPEDSSIYLCSVYLAGGETQYFGPGTRLLVL.

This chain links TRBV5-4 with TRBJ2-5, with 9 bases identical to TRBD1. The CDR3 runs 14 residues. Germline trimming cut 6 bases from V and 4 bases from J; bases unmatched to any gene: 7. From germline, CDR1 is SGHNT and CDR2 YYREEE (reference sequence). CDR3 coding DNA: TGTGCCAGCACCCTACAGGGGGCGGGAGAGACCCAGTACTTC. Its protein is CASTLQGAGETQYF.

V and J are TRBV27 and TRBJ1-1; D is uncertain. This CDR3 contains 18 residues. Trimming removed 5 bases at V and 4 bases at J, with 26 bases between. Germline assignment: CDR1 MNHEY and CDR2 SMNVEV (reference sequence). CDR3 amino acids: CASSQVRSRRVLGTEAFF. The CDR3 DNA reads TGTGCCAGCAGTCAGGTTAGGTCTCGGCGAGTGTTGGGCACTGAAGCTTTCTTT.

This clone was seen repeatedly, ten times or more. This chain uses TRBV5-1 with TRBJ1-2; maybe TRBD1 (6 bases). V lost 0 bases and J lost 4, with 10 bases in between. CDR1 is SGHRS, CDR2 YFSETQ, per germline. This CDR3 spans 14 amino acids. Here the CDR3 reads CASSLDRVGYGYTF. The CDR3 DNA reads TGCGCCAGCAGCTTGGACAGGGTGGGCTATGGCTACACCTTC.

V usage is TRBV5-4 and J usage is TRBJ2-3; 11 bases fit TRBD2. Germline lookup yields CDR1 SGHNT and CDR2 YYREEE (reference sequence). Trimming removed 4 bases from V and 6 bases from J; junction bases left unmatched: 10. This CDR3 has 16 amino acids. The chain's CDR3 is CASSANLAGGGDTQYF. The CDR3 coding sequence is TGTGCCAGCAGCGCAAACCTAGCGGGAGGAGGGGATACGCAGTATTTT.

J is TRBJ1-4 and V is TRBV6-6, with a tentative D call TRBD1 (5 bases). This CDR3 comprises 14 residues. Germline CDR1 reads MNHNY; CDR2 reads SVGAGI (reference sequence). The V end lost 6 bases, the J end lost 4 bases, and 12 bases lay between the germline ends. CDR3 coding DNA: TGTGCCAGCAGCCGTACAGGAATTAATGAAAAACTGTTTTTT. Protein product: CASSRTGINEKLFF.

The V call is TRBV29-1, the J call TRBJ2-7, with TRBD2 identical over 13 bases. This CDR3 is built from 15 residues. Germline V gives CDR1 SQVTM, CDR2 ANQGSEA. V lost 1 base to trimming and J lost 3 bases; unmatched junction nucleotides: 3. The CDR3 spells CSVEGTSGSSYEQYF. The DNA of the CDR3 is TGCAGCGTTGAAGGGACTAGCGGGAGTAGCTACGAGCAGTACTTC.

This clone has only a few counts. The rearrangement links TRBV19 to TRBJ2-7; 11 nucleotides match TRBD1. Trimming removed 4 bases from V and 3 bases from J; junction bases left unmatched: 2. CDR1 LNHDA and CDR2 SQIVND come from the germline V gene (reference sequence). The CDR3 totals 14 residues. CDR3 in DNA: TGTGCCAGTAGTACGGGACAGGGGGTCTACGAGCAGTACTTC. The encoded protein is CASSTGQGVYEQYF.

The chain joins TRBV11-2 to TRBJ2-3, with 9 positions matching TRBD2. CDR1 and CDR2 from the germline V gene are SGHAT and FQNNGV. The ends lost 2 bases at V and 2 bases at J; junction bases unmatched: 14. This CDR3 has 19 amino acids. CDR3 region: CASSLRTSGLPGLTDTQYF. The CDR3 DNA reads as TGTGCCAGCAGCTTACGAACTAGCGGGCTCCCCGGGCTCACAGATACGCAGTATTTT.

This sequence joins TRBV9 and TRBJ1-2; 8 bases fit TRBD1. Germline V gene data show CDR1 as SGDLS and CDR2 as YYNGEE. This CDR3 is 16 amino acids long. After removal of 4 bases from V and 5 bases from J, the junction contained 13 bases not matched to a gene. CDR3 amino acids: CASSSHSSQGAYGYTF. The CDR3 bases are TGTGCCAGCAGCTCGCATTCCTCTCAGGGGGCTTATGGCTACACCTTC.

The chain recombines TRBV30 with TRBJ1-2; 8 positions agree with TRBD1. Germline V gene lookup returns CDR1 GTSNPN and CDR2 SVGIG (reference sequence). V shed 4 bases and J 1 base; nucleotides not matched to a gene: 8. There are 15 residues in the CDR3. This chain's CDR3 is CAWILQGVGNYGYTF. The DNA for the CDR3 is TGTGCCTGGATTCTACAGGGGGTCGGTAACTATGGCTACACCTTC.

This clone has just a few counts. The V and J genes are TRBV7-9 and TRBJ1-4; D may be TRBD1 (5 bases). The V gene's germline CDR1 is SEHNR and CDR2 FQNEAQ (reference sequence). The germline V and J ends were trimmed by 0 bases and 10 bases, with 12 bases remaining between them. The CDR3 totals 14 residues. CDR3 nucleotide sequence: TGTGCCAGCAGCTTAGCGCTGGCGGGGGGAAAACTGTTTTTT. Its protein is CASSLALAGGKLFF.

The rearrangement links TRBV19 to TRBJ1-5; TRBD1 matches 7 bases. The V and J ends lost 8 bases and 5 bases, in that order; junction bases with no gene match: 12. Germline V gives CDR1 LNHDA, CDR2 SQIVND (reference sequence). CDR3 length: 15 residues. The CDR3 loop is CASDSTQGRYQPQHF. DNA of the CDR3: TGTGCCAGTGATTCAACACAGGGGCGCTATCAGCCCCAGCATTTT.

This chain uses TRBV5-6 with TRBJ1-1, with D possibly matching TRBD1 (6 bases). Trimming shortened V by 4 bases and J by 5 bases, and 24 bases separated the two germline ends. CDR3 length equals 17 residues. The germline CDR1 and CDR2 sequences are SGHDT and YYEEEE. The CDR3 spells CASSVRDKRYSGTEAFF. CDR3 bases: TGTGCCAGCAGCGTCCGGGACAAGAGATATTCGGGGACTGAAGCTTTCTTT. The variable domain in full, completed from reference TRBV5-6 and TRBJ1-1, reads DAGVTQSPTHLIKTRGQQVTLRCSPKSGHDTVSWYQQALGQGPQFIFQYYEEEERQRGNFPDRFSGHQFPNYSSELNVNALLLGDSALYLCASSVRDKRYSGTEAFFGQGTRLTVV.

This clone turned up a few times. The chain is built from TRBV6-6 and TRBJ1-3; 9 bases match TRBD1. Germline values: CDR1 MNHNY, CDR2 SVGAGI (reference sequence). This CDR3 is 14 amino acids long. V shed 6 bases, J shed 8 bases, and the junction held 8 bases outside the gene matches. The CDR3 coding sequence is TGTGCCAGCAGGAGAACAGGGGGCGCGGACACCATATATTTT. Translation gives CASRRTGGADTIYF.

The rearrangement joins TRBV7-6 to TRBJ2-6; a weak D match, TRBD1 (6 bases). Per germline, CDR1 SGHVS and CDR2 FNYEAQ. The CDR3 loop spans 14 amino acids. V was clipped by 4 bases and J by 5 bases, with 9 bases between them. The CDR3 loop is CASSSRDRANVLTF. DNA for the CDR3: TGTGCCAGCAGCTCCCGGGACAGGGCCAACGTCCTGACTTTC. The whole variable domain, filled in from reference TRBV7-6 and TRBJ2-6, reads GAGVSQSPRYKVTKRGQDVALRCDPISGHVSLYWYRQALGQGPEFLTYFNYEAQQDKSGLPNDRFSAERPEGSISTLTIQRTEQRDSAMYRCASSSRDRANVLTFGAGSRLTVL.

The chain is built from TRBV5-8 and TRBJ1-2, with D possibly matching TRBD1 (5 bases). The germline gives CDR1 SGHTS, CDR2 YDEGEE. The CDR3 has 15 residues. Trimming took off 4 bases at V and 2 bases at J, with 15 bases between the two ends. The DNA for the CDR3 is TGTGCCAGCAGCCTCCGGGACTCGAGGAACTATGGCTACACCTTC. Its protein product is CASSLRDSRNYGYTF.

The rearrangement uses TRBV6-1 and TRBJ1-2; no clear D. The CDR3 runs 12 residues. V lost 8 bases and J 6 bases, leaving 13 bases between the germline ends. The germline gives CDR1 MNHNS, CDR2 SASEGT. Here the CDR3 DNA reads TGTGCCAGCGTTCACGGGTTTGATGGCTACACCTTC. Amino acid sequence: CASVHGFDGYTF.

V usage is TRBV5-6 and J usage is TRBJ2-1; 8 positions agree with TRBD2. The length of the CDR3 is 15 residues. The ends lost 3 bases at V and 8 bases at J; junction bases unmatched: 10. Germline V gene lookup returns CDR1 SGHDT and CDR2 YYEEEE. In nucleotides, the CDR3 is TGTGCCAGCAGCTCGTTGGTGACTAGCGTCGATGAGCAGTTCTTC. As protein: CASSSLVTSVDEQFF.

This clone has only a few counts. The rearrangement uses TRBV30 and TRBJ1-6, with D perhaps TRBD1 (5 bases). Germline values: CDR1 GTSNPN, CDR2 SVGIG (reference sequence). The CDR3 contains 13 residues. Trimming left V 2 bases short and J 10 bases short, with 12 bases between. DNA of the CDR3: TGTGCCTGGAGTACGGGGGAATGGTCACCCCTCCACTTT. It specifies CAWSTGEWSPLHF.

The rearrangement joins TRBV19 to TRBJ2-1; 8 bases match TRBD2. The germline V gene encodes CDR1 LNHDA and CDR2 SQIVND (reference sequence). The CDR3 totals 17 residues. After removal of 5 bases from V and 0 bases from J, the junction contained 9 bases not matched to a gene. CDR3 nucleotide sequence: TGTGCCAGTAGTCTTAGCGGGATACCGAGCTCCTACAATGAGCAGTTCTTC. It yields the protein CASSLSGIPSSYNEQFF. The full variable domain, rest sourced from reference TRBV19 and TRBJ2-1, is DGGITQSPKYLFRKEGQNVTLSCEQNLNHDAMYWYRQDPGQGLRLIYYSQIVNDFQKGDIAEGYSVSREKKESFPLTVTSAQKNPTAFYLCASSLSGIPSSYNEQFFGPGTRLTVL.

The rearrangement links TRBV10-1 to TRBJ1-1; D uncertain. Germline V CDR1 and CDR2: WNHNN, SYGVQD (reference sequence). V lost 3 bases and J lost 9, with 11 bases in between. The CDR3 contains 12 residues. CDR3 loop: CASSEGGSQAFF. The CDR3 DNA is TGCGCCAGCAGTGAAGGCGGATCACAAGCTTTCTTT.

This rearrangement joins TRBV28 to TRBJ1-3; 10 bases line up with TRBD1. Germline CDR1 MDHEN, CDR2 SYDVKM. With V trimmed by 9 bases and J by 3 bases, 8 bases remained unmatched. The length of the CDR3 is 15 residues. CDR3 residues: CASTTGGAGGNTIYF. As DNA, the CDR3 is TGTGCCAGTACGACAGGGGGCGCGGGTGGAAACACCATATATTTT.

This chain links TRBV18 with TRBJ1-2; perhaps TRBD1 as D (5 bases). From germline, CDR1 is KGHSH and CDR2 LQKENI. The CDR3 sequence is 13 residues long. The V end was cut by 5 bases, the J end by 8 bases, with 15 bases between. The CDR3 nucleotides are TGTGCCAGCTCAACTGGTGGATGGGGCGGCTACACCTTC. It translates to CASSTGGWGGYTF. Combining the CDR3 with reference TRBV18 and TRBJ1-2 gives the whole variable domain NAGVMQNPRHLVRRRGQEARLRCSPMKGHSHVYWYRQLPEEGLKFMVYLQKENIIDESGMPKERFSAEFPKEGPSILRIQQVVRGDSAAYFCASSTGGWGGYTFGSGTRLTVV.